The present TCR beta chain was sequenced within a study of STAT5B mutations in CD4+ large granular lymphocyte leukemia. This CDR3 is 14 amino acids long. Germline values: CDR1 SGHTA, CDR2 FQGNSA. The V and J ends lost 5 bases and 0 bases respectively, with 8 bases between them. Sequenced by immunoSEQ multiplex PCR; TCRdb stores in-frame clones only, minus some. This table has more than 30,000 clones, about 81% appearing once. The specimen sequenced was CD4+ T cells from blood buffy coats. V usage is TRBV7-2 and J usage is TRBJ1-5; D unresolved. The TCR originated in a human donor in good health. The CDR3 coding sequence is TGTGCCAGCAGCGGGGTTTATAGCAATCAGCCCCAGCATTTT. Translating it yields CASSGVYSNQPQHF.